Described below is a single T cell receptor beta chain sequence and its context. Germline V gives CDR1 KGHSH, CDR2 LQKENI. Between the trimmed V and J ends, which lost 7 bases and 3 bases, there was a span of 6 bases. This CDR3 has 11 residues. The data were taken from a study of cytomegalovirus exposure and HLA in healthy donors. Amplification used 60 Vbeta primers and 13 Jbeta primers. Sequencing used immunoSEQ multiplex PCR; TCRdb keeps in-frame clones, though not all of them. The sample totals about 120,000 clones. The receptor comes from a man between 25 and 39 years old in good health and CMV-seronegative. The chain links TRBV18 to TRBJ1-1, with D unclear. The sample comprised PBMCs. The CDR3 DNA follows: TGTGCCAGCTACTTAGACACTGAAGCTTTCTTT. This sequence encodes CASYLDTEAFF.